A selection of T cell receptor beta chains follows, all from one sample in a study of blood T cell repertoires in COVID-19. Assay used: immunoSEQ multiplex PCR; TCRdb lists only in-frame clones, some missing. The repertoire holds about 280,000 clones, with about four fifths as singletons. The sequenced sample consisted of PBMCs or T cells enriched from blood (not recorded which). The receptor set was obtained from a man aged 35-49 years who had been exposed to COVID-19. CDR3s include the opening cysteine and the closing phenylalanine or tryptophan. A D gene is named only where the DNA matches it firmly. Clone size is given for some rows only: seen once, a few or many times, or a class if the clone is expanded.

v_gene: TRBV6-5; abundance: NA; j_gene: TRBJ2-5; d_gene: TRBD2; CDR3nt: TGTGCCAGCACGTGGCGGGAGGGGATAGAGACCCAGTACTTC; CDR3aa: CASTWREGIETQYF
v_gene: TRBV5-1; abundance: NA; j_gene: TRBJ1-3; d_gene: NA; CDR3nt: TGCGCCAGCAGCTTCCGAGGGAGTGACACCATATATTTT; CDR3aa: CASSFRGSDTIYF
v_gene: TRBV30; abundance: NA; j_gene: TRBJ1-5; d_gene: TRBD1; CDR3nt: TGTGCCTGGAGTGTACAGGGGGGACAGCCCCAGCATTTT; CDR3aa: CAWSVQGGQPQHF
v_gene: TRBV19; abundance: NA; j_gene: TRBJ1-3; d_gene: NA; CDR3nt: TGTGCCAGTAGTATCGGGTCTGGAAACACCATATATTTT; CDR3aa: CASSIGSGNTIYF
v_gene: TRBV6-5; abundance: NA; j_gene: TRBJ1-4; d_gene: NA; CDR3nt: TGTGCCAGCAGTATACCAGGGACATGGGATGAAAAACTGTTTTTT; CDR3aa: CASSIPGTWDEKLFF
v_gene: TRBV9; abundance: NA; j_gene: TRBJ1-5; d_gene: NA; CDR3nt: TGTGCCAGCAGATCCGTTCAGGGGTCCCATCAGCCCCAGCATTTT; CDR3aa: CASRSVQGSHQPQHF
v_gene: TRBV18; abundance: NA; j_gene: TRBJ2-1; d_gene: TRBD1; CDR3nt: TGTGCCAGCTCACCTGGACAGGGTCGGAATGAGCAGTTCTTC; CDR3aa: CASSPGQGRNEQFF
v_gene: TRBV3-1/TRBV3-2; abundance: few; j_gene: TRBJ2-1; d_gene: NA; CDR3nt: TGTGCCAGCAGCCAAGGAGGAAGGGGGAGAAGGGAGCAGTTCTTC; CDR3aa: CASSQGGRGRREQFF
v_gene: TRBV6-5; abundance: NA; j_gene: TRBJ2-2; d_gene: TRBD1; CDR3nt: TGTGCCAGCAGGGCCCGACAGGGGGGAACCGGGGAGCTGTTTTTT; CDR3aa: CASRARQGGTGELFF
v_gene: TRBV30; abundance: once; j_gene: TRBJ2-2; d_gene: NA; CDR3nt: TGTGCCTGGAGGAGGTCCCCCGGGGAGCTGTTTTTT; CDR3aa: CAWRRSPGELFF
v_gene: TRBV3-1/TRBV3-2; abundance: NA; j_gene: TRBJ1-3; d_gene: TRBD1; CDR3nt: TGTGCCAGCAGCCCAAGGACAGGCACGCTAGCTGGAAACACCATATATTTT; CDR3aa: CASSPRTGTLAGNTIYF
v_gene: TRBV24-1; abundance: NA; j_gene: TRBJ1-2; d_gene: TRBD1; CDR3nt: TGTGCCACCAGTGACCCGGGACAGGGAGATGGCTACACCTTC; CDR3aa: CATSDPGQGDGYTF
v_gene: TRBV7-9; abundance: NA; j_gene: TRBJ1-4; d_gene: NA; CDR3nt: TGTGCCAGCAGCTTAGAACAGGGCGGTGAAAAACTGTTTTTT; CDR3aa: CASSLEQGGEKLFF
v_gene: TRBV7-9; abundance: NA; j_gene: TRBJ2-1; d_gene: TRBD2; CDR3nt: TGTGCCAGCAGCTTAGGTAGGGGACTAGCTGCTAATGAGCAGTTCTTC; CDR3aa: CASSLGRGLAANEQFF
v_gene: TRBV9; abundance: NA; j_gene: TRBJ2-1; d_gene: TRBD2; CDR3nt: TGTGCCAGCAGCGTCCGTGTATCGGGAGGGGTTAACAATGAGCAGTTCTTC; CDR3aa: CASSVRVSGGVNNEQFF
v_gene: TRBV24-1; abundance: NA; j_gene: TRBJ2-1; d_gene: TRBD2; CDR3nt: TGTGCCACCAGTGATTCACAGGGACTAGCGGGAGTTAATGAGCAGTTCTTC; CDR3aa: CATSDSQGLAGVNEQFF
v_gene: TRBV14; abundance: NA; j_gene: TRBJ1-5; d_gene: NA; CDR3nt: TGTGCCAGCAGCCAAGACAGGGTTCAGCCCCAGCATTTT; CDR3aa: CASSQDRVQPQHF